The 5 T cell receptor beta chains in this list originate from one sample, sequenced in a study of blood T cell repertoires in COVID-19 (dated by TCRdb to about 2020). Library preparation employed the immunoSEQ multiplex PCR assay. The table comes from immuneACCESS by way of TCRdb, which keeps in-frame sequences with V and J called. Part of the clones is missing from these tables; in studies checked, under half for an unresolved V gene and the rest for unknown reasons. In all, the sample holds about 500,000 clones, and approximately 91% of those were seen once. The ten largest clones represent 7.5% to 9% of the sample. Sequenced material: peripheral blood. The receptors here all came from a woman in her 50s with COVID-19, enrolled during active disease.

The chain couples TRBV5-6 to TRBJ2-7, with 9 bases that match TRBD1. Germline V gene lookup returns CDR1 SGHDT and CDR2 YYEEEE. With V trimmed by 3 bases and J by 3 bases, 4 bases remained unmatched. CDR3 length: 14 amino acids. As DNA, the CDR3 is TGTGCCAGCAGCTCGGTGGACAGGGGCTACGAGCAGTACTTC. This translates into CASSSVDRGYEQYF.

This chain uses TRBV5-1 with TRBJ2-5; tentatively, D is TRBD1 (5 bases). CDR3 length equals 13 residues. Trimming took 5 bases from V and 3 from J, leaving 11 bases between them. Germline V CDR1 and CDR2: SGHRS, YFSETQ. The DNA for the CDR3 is TGCGCCAGCAGGGTGGGCAGGGAAGAGACCCAGTACTTC. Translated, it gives CASRVGREETQYF.

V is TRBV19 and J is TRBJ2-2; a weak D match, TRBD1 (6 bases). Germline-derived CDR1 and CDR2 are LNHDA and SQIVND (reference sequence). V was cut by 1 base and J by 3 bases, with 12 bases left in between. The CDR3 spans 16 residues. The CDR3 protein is CASSIGYRDDTGELFF. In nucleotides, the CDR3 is TGTGCCAGTAGTATAGGCTACAGGGACGACACCGGGGAGCTGTTTTTT.

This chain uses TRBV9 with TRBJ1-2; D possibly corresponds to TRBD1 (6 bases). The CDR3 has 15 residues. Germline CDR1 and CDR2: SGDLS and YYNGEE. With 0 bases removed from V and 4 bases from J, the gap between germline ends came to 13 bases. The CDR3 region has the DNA TGTGCCAGCAGCGTAGCGGCGGGGGCCCTCTATGGCTACACCTTC. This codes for CASSVAAGALYGYTF. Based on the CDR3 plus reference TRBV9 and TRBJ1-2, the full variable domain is DSGVTQTPKHLITATGQRVTLRCSPRSGDLSVYWYQQSLDQGLQFLIQYYNGEERAKGNILERFSAQQFPDLHSELNLSSLELGDSALYFCASSVAAGALYGYTFGSGTRLTVV.

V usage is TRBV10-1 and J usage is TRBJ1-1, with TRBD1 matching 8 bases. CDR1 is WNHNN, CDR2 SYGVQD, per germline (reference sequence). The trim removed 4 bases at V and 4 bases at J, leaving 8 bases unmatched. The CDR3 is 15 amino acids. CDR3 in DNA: TGCGCCAGCAGTGCCGACAGGGGTTTAGGCACTGAAGCTTTCTTT. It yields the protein CASSADRGLGTEAFF.